This T cell receptor beta chain appears in the sequencing data of a study of T cell responses to AZD1222 COVID-19 vaccine. Study-wide results and limits: Spike was spanned by vaccine-associated CD4 TCRs, which were dominant at 160-218 and 743-854. Most donors were white British and more were female, and clonal diversity was possibly underestimated.

This clone has only one observation. Its antigen remains unidentified. Clones were read by immunoSEQ multiplex PCR, and TCRdb kept only the in-frame ones, dropping some. The sample holds some 47,000 clones, roughly 87% seen once. V shed 5 bases, J shed 6 bases, and the junction held 4 bases outside the gene matches. From germline, CDR1 is MNHEY and CDR2 SVGAGI. The CDR3 spans 14 residues. This receptor was taken from an adult who received the AZD1222 COVID-19 vaccine. This rearrangement joins TRBV6-5 to TRBJ2-2, with 9 bases lining up with TRBD1. This specimen was peripheral blood, taken 28 days after the second AZD1222 dose. This CDR3 reads CASSHRDRAGELFF. The DNA of the CDR3 is TGTGCCAGCAGTCACCGGGACAGGGCCGGGGAGCTGTTTTTT.